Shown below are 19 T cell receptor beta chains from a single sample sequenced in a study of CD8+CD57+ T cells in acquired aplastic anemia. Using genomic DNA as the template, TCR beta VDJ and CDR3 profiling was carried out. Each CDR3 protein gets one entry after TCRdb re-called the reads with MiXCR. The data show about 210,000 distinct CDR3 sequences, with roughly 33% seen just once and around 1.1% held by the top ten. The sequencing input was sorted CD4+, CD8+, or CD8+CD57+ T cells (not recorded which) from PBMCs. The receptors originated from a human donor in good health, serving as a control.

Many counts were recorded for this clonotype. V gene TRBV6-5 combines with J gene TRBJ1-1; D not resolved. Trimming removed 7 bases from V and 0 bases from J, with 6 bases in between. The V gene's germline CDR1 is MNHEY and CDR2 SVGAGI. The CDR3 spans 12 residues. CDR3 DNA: TGTGCCAGCACGGGGATGAACACTGAAGCTTTCTTT. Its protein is CASTGMNTEAFF.

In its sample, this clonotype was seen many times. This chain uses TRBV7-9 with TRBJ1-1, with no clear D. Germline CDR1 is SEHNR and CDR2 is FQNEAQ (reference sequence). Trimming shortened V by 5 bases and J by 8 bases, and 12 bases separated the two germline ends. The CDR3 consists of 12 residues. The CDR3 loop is CASSPGEREAFF. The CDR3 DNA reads TGTGCCAGCAGCCCCGGGGAGAGGGAAGCTTTCTTT. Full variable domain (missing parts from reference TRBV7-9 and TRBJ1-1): DTGVSQNPRHKITKRGQNVTFRCDPISEHNRLYWYRQTLGQGPEFLTYFQNEAQLEKSRLLSDRFSAERPKGSFSTLEIQRTEQGDSAMYLCASSPGEREAFFGQGTRLTVV.

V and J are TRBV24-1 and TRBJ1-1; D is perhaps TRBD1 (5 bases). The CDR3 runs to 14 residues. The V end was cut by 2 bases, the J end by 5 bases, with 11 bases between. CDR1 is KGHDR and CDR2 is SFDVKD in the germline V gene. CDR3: CATSDWGRRTEAFF. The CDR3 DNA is TGTGCCACCAGTGATTGGGGGAGGCGAACTGAAGCTTTCTTT.

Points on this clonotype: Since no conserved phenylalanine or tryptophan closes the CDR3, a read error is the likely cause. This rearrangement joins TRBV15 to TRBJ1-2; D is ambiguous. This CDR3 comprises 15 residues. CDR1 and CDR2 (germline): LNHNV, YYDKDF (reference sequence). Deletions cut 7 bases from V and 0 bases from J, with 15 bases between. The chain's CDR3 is CATNNSDIPNYGYTL. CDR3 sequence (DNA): TGTGCCACCAACAACAGCGACATTCCTAACTATGGCTACACCCTC.

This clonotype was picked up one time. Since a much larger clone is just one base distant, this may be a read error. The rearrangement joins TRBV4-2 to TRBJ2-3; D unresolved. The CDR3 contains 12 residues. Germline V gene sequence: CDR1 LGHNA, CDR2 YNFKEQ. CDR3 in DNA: TGTGCCTGCAGCCAAGATCGGGATACGCAGTATTTT. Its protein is CACSQDRDTQYF.

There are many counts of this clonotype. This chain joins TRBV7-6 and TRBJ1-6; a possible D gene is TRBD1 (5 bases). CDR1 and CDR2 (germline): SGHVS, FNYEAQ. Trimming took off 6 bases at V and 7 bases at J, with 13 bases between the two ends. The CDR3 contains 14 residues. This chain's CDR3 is CASSSITGNSPLHF. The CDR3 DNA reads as TGTGCCAGCAGTTCAATTACAGGAAATTCACCCCTCCACTTT.

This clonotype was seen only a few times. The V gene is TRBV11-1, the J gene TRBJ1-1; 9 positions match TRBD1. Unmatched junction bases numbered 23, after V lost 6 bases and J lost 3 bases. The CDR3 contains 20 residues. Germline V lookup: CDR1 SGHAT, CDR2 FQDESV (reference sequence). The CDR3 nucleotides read TGTGCCAGCAGGCCCTCCGGGACAGGGAGATGGTTCGCGTCCCACACTGAAGCTTTCTTT. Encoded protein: CASRPSGTGRWFASHTEAFF. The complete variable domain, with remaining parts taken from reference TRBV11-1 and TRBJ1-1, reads EAEVAQSPRYKITEKSQAVAFWCDPISGHATLYWYRQILGQGPELLVQFQDESVVDDSQLPKDRFSAERLKGVDSTLKIQPAELGDSAMYLCASRPSGTGRWFASHTEAFFGQGTRLTVV.

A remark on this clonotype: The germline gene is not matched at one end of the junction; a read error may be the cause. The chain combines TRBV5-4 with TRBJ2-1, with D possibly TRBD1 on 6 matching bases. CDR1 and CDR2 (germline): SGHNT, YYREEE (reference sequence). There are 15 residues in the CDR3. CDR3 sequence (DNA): TGTGTCAGCAGCTTAAGGGGGAGCTCCTACAATGAGCAGTTCTTC. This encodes CVSSLRGSSYNEQFF.

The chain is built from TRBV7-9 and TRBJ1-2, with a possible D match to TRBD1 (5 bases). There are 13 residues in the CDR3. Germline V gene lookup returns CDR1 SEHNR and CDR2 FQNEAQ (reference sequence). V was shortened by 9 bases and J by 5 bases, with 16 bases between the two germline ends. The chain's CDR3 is CASSIGGEYGYTF. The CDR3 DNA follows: TGTGCCAGTAGTATAGGAGGGGAATATGGCTACACCTTC.

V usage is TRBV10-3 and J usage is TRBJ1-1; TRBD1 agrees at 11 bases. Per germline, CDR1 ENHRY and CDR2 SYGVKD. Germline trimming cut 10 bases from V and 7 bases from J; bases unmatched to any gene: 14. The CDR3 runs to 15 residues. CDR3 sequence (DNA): TGTGCCAGCTCTGGCGGACAGGGGGCGCTTGGTGAAGCTTTCTTT. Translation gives CASSGGQGALGEAFF.

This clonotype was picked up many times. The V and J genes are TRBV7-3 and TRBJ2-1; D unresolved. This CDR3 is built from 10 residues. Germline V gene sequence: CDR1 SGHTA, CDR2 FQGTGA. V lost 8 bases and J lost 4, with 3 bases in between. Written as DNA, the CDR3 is TGTGCCAGCTATTACAATGAGCAGTTCTTC. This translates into CASYYNEQFF.

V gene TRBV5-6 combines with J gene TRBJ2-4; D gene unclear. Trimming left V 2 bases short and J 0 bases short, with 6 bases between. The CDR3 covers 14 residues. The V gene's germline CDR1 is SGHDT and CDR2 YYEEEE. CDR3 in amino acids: CASSLQRAKNIQYF. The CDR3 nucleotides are TGTGCCAGCAGCTTACAGAGAGCCAAAAACATTCAGTACTTC.

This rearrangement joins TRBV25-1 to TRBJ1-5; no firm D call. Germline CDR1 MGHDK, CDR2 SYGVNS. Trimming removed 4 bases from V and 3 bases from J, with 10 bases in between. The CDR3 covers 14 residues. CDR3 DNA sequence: TGTGCCAGCAGTGTGGCCACAGCCAATCAGCCCCAGCATTTT. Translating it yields CASSVATANQPQHF.

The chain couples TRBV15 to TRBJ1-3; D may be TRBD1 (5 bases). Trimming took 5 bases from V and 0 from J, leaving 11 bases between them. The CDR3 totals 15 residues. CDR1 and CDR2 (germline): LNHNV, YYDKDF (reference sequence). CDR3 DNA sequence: TGTGCCACCAGCCGGCAGGGCTTCTCTGGAAACACCATATATTTT. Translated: CATSRQGFSGNTIYF.

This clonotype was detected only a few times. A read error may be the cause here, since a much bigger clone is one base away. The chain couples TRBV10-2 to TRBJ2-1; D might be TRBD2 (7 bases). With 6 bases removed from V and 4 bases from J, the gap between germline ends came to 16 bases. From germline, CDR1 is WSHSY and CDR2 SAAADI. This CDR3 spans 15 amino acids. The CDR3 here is CASRLDGGQYNEQFF. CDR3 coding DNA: TGCGCCAGCAGACTCGACGGGGGGCAGTACAATGAGCAGTTCTTC.

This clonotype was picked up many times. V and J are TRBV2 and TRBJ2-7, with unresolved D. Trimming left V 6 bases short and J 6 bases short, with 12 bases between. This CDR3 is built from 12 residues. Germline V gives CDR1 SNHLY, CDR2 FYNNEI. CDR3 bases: TGTGCCAGCAGACTCCCTCCCAGCGAGCAGTACTTC. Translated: CASRLPPSEQYF.

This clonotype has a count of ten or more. The chain's CDR3 is CASSTDRGHGDNYGYTF. The CDR3 bases are TGCGCCAGCAGCACGGACAGGGGGCACGGGGATAACTATGGCTACACCTTC. The chain links TRBV5-1 to TRBJ1-2, with 11 bases matching TRBD1. CDR3 length: 17 amino acids. Germline V lookup: CDR1 SGHRS, CDR2 YFSETQ. V trimming: 4 bases; J trimming: 1 base; junction bases outside the gene matches: 9.

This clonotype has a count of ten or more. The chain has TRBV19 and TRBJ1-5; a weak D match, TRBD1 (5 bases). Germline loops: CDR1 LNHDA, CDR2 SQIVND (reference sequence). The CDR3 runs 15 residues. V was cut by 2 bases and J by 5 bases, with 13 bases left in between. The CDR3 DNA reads TGTGCCAGTAGTATACTCAGGGTCACCGATCAGCCCCAGCATTTT. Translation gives CASSILRVTDQPQHF.

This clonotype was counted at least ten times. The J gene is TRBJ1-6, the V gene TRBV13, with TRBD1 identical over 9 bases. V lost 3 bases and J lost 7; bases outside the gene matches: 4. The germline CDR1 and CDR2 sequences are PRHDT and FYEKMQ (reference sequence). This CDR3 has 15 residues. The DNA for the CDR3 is TGTGCCAGCAGCTTGGTCGGACAGGGGAATTCACCCCTCCACTTT. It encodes CASSLVGQGNSPLHF.